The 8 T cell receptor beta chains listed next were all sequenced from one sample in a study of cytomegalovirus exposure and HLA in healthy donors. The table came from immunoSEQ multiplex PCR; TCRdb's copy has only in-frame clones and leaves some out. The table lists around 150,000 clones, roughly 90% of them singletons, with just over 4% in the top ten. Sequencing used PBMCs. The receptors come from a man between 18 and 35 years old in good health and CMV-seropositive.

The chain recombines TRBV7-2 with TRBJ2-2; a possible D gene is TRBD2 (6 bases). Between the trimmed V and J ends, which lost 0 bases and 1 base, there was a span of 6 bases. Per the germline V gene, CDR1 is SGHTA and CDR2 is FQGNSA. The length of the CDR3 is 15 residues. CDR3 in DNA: TGTGCCAGCAGCTTAGCTAGCGGGAACACCGGGGAGCTGTTTTTT. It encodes CASSLASGNTGELFF.

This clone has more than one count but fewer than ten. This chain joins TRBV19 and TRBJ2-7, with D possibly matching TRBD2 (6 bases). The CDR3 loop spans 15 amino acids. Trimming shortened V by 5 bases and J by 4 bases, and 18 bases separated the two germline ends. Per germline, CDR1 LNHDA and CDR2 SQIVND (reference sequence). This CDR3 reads CASSVRDSNGYEQYF. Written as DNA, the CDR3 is TGTGCCAGTAGTGTCCGGGACTCTAACGGGTACGAGCAGTACTTC.

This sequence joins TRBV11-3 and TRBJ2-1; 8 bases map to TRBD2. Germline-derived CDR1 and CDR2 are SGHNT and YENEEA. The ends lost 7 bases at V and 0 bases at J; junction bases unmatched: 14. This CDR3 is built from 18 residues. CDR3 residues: CASMSWWSGSLSYNEQFF. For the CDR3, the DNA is TGTGCCAGCATGAGTTGGTGGAGCGGGAGCCTCTCCTACAATGAGCAGTTCTTC.

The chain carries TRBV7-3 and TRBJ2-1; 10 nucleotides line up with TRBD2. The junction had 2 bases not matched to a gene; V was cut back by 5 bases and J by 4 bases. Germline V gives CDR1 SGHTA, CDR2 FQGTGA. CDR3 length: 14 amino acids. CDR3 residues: CASSPTSGYNEQFF. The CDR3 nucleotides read TGTGCCAGCAGCCCGACTAGCGGGTACAATGAGCAGTTCTTC.

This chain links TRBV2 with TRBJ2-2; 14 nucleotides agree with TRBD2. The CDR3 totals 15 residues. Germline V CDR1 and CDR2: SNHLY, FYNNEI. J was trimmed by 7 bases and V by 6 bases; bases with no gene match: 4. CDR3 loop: CASSQGLAGGGELFF. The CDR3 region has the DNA TGTGCCAGCAGCCAAGGACTAGCGGGAGGCGGGGAGCTGTTTTTT. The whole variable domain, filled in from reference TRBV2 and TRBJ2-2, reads EPEVTQTPSHQVTQMGQEVILRCVPISNHLYFYWYRQILGQKVEFLVSFYNNEISEKSEIFDDQFSVERPDGSNFTLKIRSTKLEDSAMYFCASSQGLAGGGELFFGEGSRLTVL.

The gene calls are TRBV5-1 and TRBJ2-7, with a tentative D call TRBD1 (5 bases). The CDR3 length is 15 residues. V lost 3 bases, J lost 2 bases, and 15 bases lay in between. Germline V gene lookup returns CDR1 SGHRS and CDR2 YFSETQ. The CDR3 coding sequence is TGCGCCAGCAGCTCACAAGAAAAAGGGGCCTACGAGCAGTACTTC. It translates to CASSSQEKGAYEQYF.

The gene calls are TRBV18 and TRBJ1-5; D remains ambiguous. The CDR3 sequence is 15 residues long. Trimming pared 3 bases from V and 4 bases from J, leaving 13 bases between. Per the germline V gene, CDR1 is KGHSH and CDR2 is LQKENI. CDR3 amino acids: CASSPSQSQNQPQHF. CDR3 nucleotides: TGTGCCAGCTCACCCTCACAGTCCCAAAATCAGCCCCAGCATTTT.

CDR3 sequence: CASSAGQGLFDYGYTF. In DNA, the CDR3 is TGTGCCAGCAGCGCCGGACAGGGGTTATTTGACTATGGCTACACCTTC. The chain has TRBV9 and TRBJ1-2; TRBD1 matches 9 bases. Germline CDR1 reads SGDLS; CDR2 reads YYNGEE. This CDR3 has 16 amino acids. V shed 3 bases and J 3 bases; nucleotides not matched to a gene: 9.